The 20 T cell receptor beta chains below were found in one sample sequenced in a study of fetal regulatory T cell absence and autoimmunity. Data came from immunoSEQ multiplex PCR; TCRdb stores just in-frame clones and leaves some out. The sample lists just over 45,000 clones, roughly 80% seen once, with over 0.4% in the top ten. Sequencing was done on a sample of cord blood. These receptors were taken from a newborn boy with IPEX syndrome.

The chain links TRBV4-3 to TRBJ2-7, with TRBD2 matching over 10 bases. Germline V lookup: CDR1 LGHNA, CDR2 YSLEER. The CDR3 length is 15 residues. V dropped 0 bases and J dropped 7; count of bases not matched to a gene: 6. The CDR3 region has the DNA TGCGCCAGCAGCCAAGATTGGCTAGCGGGGGTTGAGCAGTACTTC. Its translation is CASSQDWLAGVEQYF.

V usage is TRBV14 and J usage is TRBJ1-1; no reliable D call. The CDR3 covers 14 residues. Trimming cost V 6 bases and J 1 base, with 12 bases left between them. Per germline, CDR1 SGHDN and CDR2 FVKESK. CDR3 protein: CASSSTWENTEAFF. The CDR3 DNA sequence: TGTGCCAGCAGTAGCACGTGGGAGAACACTGAAGCTTTCTTT.

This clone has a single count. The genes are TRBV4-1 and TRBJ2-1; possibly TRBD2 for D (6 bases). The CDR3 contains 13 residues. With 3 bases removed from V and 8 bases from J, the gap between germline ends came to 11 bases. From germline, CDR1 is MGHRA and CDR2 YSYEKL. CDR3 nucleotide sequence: TGCGCCAGCAGCCACGACCCGGGGGATGAGCAGTTCTTC. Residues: CASSHDPGDEQFF.

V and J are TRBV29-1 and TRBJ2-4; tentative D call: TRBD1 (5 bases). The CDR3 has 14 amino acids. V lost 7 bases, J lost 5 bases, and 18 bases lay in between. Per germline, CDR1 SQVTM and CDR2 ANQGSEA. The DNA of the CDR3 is TGCAGCGCAACAGGTAGACGGAGCGAAAACATTCAGTACTTC. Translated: CSATGRRSENIQYF.

The chain's CDR3 is CASSYPHEAFF. The CDR3 DNA follows: TGTGCCAGCAGTTACCCTCATGAAGCTTTCTTT. The chain uses TRBV6-1 and TRBJ1-1; D is unclear. This CDR3 is 11 amino acids long. Germline loops: CDR1 MNHNS, CDR2 SASEGT. Trimming removed 5 bases at V and 7 bases at J, with 8 bases between.

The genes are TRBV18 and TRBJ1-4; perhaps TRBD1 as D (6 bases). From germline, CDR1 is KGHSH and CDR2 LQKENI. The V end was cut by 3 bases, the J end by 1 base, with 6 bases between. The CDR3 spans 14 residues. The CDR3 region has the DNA TGTGCCAGCTCACCGGGACAAACTAATGAAAAACTGTTTTTT. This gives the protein CASSPGQTNEKLFF.

The CDR3 sequence is CASSQVRRDVGYTF. As DNA, the CDR3 is TGCGCCAGCAGCCAAGTGCGCAGGGATGTTGGCTACACCTTC. V gene TRBV4-3 combines with J gene TRBJ1-2; possible D gene TRBD1, 5 bases. Germline V CDR1 and CDR2: LGHNA, YSLEER. V lost 1 base and J 7 bases, leaving 13 bases between the germline ends. The CDR3 runs 14 residues.

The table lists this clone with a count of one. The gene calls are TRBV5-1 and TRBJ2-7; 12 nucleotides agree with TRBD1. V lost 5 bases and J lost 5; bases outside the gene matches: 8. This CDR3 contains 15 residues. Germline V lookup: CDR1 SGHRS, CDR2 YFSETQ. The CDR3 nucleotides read TGCGCCAGCAGGGGACAGGGGGCGTCTTGGGACGAGCAGTACTTC. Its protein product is CASRGQGASWDEQYF.

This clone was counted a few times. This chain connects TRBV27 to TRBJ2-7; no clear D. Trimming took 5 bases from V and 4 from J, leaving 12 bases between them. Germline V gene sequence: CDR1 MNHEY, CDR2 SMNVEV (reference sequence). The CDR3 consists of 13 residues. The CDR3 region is CASSHGVSYEQYF. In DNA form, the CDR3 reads TGTGCCAGCAGTCACGGCGTGAGTTACGAGCAGTACTTC.

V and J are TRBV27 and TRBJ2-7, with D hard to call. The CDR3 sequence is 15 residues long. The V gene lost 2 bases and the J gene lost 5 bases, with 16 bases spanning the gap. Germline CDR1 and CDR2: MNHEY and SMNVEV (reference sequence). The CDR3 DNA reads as TGTGCCAGCAGTTTAAGTGTACAGCCCGCCGACGAGCAGTACTTC. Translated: CASSLSVQPADEQYF.

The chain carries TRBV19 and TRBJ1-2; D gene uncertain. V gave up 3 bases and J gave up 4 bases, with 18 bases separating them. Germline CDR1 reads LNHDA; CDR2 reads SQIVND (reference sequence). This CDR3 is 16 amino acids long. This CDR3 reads CASSIYLTGRLYGYTF. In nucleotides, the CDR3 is TGTGCCAGTAGTATTTATCTCACGGGCAGGCTCTATGGCTACACCTTC.

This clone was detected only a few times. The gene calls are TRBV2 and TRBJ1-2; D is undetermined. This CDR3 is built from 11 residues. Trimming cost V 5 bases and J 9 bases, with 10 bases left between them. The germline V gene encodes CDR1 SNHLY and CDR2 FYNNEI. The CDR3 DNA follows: TGTGCCAGCAGTCCGAAAGGTCGCTACACCTTC. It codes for CASSPKGRYTF.

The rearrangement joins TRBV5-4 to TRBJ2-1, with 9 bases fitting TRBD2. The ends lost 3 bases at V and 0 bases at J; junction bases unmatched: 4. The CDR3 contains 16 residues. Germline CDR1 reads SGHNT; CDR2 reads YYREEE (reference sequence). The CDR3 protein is CASSWGGRGSYNEQFF. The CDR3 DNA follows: TGTGCCAGCAGCTGGGGCGGGAGGGGCTCCTACAATGAGCAGTTCTTC.

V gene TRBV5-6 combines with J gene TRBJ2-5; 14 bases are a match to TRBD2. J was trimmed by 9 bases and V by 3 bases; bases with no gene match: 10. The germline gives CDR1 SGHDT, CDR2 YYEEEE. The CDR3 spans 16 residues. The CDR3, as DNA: TGTGCCAGCAGCTCGGGACTAGCGGGAGTGGGGCACGCCCAGTACTTC. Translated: CASSSGLAGVGHAQYF.

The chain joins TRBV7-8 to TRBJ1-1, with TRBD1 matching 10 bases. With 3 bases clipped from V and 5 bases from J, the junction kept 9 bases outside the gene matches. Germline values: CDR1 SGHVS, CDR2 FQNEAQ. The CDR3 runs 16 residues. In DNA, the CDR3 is TGTGCCAGCAGCTTTAGGCACCCGGGACAGGGGACTGAAGCTTTCTTT. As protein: CASSFRHPGQGTEAFF.

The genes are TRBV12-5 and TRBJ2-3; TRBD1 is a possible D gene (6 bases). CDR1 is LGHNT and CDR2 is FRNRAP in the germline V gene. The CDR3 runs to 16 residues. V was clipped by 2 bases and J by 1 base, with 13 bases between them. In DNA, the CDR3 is TGTGCTAGTGGTTTGCCCACAGGGACGGGCACAGATACGCAGTATTTT. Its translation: CASGLPTGTGTDTQYF.

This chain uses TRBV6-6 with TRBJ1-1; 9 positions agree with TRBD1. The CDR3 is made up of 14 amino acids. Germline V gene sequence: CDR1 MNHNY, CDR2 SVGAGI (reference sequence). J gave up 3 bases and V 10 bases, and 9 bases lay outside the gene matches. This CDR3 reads CATYTGGADTEAFF. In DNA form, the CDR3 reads TGTGCCACTTATACAGGGGGCGCGGACACTGAAGCTTTCTTT.

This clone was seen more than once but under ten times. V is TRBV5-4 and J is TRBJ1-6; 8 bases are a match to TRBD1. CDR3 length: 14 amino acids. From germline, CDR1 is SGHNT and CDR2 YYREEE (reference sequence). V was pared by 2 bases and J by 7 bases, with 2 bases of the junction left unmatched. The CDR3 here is CASSLRDRNSPLHF. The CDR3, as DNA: TGTGCCAGCAGCTTAAGGGACAGGAATTCACCCCTCCACTTT.

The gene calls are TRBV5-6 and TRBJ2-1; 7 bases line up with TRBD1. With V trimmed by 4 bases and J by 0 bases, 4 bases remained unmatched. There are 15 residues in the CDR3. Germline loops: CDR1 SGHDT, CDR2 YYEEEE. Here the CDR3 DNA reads TGTGCCAGCAGCGGGGGACAGAGCTCCTACAATGAGCAGTTCTTC. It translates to CASSGGQSSYNEQFF.

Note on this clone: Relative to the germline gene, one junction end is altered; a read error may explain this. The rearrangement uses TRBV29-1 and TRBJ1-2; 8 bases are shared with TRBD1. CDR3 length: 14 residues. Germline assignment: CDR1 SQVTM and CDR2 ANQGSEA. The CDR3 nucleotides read TGCAGCGTTGTTTGGGGACAGGAGGGGTATGGCTACATCTTC. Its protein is CSVVWGQEGYGYIF.